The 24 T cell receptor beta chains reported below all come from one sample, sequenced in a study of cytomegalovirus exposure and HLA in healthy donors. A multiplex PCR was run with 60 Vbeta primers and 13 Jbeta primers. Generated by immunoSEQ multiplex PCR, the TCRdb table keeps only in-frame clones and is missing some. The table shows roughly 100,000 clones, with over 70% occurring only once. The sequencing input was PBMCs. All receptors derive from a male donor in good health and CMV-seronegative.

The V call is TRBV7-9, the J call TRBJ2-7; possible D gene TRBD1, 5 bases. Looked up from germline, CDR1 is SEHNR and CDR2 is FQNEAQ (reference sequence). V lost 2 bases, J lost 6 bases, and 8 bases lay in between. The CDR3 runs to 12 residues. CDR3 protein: CASSLQGVEQYF. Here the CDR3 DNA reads TGTGCCAGCAGCTTACAGGGTGTCGAGCAGTACTTC.

CDR3 sequence reads: CSVPGQGHEQYF. CDR3 bases: TGCAGCGTTCCGGGACAGGGCCACGAGCAGTACTTC. The chain combines TRBV29-1 with TRBJ2-7; 9 bases map to TRBD1. V trimming: 5 bases; J trimming: 5 bases; junction bases outside the gene matches: 4. The CDR3 consists of 12 residues. Germline V CDR1 and CDR2: SQVTM, ANQGSEA.

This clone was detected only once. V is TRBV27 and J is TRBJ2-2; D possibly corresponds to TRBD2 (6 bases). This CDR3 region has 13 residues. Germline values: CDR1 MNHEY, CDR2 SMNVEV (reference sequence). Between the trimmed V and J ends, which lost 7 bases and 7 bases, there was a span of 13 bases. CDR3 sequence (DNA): TGTGCCAGCACCCCTGGAGGGATCGGGGAGCTGTTTTTT. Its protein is CASTPGGIGELFF.

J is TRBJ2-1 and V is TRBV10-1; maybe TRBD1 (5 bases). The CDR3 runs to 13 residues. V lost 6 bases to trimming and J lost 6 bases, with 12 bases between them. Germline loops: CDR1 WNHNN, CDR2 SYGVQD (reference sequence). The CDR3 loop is CASSADRFNEQFF. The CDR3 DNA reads TGCGCCAGCAGCGCAGACAGATTCAATGAGCAGTTCTTC.

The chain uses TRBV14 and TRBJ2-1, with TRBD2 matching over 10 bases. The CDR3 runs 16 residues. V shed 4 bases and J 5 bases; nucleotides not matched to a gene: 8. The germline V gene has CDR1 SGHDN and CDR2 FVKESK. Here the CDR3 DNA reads TGTGCCAGCAGCCCCCGAGGCACTAGCGGGGACAATGAGCAGTTCTTC. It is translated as CASSPRGTSGDNEQFF.

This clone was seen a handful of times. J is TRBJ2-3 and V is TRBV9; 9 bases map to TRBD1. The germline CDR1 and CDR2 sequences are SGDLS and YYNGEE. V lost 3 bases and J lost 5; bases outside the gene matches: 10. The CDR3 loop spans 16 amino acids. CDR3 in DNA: TGTGCCAGCAGCGGCTACGGGACAGGGAAGAAAGATACGCAGTATTTT. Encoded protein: CASSGYGTGKKDTQYF.

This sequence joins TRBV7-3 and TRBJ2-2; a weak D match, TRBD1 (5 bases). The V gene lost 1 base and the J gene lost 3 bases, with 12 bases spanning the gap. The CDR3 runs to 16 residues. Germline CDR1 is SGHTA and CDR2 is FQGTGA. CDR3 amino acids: CASSLMARTYTGELFF. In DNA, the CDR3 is TGTGCCAGCAGCTTAATGGCTAGGACATACACCGGGGAGCTGTTTTTT.

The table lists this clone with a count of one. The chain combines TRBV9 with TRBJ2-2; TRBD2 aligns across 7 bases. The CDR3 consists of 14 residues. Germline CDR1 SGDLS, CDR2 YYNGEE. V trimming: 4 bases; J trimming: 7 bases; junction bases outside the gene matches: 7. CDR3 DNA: TGTGCCAGCAGCCTCTCGAGGACTAGCGGGGAGCTGTTTTTT. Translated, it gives CASSLSRTSGELFF.

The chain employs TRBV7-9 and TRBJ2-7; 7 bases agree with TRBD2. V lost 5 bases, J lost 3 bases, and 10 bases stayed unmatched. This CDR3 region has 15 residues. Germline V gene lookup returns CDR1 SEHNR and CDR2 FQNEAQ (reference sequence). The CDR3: CASSPPGGSYYEQYF. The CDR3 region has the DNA TGTGCCAGCAGCCCCCCGGGGGGAAGCTACTACGAGCAGTACTTC. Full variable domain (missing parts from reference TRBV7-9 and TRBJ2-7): DTGVSQNPRHKITKRGQNVTFRCDPISEHNRLYWYRQTLGQGPEFLTYFQNEAQLEKSRLLSDRFSAERPKGSFSTLEIQRTEQGDSAMYLCASSPPGGSYYEQYFGPGTRLTVT.

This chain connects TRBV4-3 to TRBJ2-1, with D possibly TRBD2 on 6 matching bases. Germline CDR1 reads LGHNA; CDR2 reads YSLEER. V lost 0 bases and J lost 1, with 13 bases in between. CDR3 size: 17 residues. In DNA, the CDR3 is TGCGCCAGCAGCCAAGACCGTTCGGGGGTTTCCTACAATGAGCAGTTCTTC. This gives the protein CASSQDRSGVSYNEQFF.

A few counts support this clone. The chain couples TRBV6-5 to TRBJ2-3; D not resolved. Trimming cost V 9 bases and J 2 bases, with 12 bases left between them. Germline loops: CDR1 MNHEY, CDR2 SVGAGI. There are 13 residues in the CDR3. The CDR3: CASQTANTDTQYF. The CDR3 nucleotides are TGTGCCAGTCAAACAGCTAACACAGATACGCAGTATTTT.

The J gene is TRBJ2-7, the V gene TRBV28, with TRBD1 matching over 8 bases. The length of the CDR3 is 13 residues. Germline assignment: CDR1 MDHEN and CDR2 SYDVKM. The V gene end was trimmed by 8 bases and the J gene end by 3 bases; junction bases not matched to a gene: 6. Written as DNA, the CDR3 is TGTGCCAGCGGACAGGGAGGACTCTACGAGCAGTACTTC. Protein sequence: CASGQGGLYEQYF. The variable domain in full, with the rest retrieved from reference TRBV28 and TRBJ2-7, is DVKVTQSSRYLVKRTGEKVFLECVQDMDHENMFWYRQDPGLGLRLIYFSYDVKMKEKGDIPEGYSVSREKKERFSLILESASTNQTSMYLCASGQGGLYEQYFGPGTRLTVT.

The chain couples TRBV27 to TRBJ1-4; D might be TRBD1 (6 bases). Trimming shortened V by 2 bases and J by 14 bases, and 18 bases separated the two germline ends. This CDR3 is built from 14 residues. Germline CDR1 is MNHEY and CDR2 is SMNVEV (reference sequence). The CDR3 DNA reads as TGTGCCAGCAGTTTAGAGTACAGGGCGGTAGGGCTGTTTTTT. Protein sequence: CASSLEYRAVGLFF.

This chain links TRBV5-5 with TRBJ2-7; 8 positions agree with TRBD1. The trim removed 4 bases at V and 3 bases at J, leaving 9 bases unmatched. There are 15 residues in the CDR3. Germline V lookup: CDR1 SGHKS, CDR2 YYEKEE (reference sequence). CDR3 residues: CASSPRQGSSYEQYF. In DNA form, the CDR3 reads TGTGCCAGCAGCCCCCGACAGGGGAGCAGCTACGAGCAGTACTTC.

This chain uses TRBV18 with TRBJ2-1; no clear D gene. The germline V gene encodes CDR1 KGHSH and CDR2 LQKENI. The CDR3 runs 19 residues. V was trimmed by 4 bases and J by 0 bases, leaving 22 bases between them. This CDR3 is CASSRSARSYQSSYNEQFF. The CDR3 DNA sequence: TGTGCCAGCTCACGGTCGGCTAGGTCATACCAAAGCTCCTACAATGAGCAGTTCTTC.

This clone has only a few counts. This CDR3 is CASARGQSRSYEQYF. The DNA for the CDR3 is TGTGCCAGCGCCAGAGGACAGAGTCGCTCCTACGAGCAGTACTTC. The chain links TRBV25-1 to TRBJ2-7; weak D call: TRBD1 (6 bases). CDR3 length: 15 amino acids. In germline, CDR1 is MGHDK, CDR2 SYGVNS. V was shortened by 8 bases and J by 0 bases, with 17 bases between the two germline ends.

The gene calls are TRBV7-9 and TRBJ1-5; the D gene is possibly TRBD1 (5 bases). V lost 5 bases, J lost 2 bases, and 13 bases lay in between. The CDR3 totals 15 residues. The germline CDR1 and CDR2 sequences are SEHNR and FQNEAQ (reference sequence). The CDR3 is CASSLTASGNQPQHF. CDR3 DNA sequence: TGTGCCAGCAGCCTGACAGCCTCGGGCAATCAGCCCCAGCATTTT.

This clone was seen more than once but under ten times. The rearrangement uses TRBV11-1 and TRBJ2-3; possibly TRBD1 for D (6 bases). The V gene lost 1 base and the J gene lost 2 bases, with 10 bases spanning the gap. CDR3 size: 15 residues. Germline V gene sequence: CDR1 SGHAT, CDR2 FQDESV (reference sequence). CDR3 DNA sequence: TGTGCCAGCAGCTTAGACAGGGCCTCCACAGATACGCAGTATTTT. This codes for CASSLDRASTDTQYF.

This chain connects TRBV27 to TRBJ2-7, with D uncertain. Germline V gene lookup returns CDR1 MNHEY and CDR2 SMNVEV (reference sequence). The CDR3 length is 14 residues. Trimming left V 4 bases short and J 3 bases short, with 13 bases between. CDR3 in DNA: TGTGCCAGCAGTTCCCTAGACTCTTACTACGAGCAGTACTTC. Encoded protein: CASSSLDSYYEQYF.

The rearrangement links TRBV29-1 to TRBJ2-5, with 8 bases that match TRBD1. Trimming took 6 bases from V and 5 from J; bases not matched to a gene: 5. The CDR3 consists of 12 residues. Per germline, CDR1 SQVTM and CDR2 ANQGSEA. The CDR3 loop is CSVKDRGETQYF. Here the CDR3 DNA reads TGCAGCGTCAAAGACAGGGGTGAGACCCAGTACTTC.

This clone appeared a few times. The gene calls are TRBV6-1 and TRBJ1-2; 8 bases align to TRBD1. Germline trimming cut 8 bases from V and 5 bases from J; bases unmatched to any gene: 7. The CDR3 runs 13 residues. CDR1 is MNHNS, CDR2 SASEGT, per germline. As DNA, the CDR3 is TGTGCCAGCGGACAGGGAGGACGGTATGGCTACACCTTC. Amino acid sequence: CASGQGGRYGYTF.

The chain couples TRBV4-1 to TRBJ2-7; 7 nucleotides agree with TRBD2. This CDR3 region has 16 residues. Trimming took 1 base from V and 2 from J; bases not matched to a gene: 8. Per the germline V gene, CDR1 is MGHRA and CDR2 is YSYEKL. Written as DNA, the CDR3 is TGCGCCAGCAGCCAAGTGGGAGGGGCCAACGCCTACGAGCAGTACTTC. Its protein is CASSQVGGANAYEQYF.

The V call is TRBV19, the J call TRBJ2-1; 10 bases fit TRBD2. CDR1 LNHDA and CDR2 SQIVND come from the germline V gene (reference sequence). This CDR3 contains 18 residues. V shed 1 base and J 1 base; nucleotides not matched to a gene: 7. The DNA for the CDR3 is TGTGCCAGTAGTATAGGCAGGACTAGCGGCAATTCCTACAATGAGCAGTTCTTC. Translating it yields CASSIGRTSGNSYNEQFF.

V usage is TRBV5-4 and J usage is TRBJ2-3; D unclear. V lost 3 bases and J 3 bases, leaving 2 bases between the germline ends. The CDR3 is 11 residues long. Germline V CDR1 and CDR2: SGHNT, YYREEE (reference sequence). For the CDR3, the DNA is TGTGCCAGCAGCTCGACAGATACGCAGTATTTT. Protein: CASSSTDTQYF.